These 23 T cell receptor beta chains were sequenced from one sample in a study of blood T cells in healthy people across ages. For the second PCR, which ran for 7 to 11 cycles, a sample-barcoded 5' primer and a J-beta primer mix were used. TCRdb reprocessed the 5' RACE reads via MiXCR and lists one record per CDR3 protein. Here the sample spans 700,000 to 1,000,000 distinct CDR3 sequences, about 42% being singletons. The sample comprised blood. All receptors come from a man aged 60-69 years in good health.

CDR3 sequence reads: CSARSGTVNSYEQYF. As DNA, the CDR3 is TGCAGTGCTAGGTCCGGGACAGTGAACTCCTACGAGCAGTACTTC. This chain joins TRBV20-1 and TRBJ2-7; 7 bases line up with TRBD1. The CDR3 is made up of 15 amino acids. Looked up from germline, CDR1 is DFQATT and CDR2 is SNEGSKA (reference sequence). V trimming: 3 bases; J trimming: 0 bases; junction bases outside the gene matches: 8.

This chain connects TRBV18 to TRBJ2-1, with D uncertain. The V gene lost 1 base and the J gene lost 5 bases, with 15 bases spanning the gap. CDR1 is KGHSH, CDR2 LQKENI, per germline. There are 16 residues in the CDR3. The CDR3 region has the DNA TGTGCCAGCTCACCACAGGCACCCACGGGCCACAATGAGCAGTTCTTC. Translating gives CASSPQAPTGHNEQFF. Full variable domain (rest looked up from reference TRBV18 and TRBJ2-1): NAGVMQNPRHLVRRRGQEARLRCSPMKGHSHVYWYRQLPEEGLKFMVYLQKENIIDESGMPKERFSAEFPKEGPSILRIQQVVRGDSAAYFCASSPQAPTGHNEQFFGPGTRLTVL.

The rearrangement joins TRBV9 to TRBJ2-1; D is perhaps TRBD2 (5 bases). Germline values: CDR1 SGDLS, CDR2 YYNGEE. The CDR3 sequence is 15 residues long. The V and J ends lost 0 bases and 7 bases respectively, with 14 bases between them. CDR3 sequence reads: CASSVATNSANEQFF. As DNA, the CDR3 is TGTGCCAGCAGCGTAGCGACTAATTCCGCAAATGAGCAGTTCTTC. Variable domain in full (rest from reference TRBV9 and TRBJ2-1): DSGVTQTPKHLITATGQRVTLRCSPRSGDLSVYWYQQSLDQGLQFLIQYYNGEERAKGNILERFSAQQFPDLHSELNLSSLELGDSALYFCASSVATNSANEQFFGPGTRLTVL.

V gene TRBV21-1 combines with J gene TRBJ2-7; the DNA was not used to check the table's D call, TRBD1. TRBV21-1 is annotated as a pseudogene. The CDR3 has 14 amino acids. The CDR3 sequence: CANKARDRDYEQYF. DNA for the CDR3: TGTGCCAACAAAGCCCGGGACCGAGACTACGAGCAGTACTTC.

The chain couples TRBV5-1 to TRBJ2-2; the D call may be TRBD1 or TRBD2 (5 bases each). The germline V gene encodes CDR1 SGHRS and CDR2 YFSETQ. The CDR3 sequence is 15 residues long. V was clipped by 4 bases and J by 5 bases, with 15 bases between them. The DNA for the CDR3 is TGCGCCAGCAGCGGGGACCACTCAGGGACCGGGGAGCTGTTTTTT. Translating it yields CASSGDHSGTGELFF.

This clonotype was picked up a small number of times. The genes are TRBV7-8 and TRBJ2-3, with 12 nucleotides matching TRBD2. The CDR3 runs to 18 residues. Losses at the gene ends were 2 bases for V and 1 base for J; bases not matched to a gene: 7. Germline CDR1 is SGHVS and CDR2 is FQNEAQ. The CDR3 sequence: CASSLLAGGPVGTDTQYF. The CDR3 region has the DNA TGTGCCAGCAGCTTACTAGCGGGGGGGCCTGTAGGCACAGATACGCAGTATTTT.

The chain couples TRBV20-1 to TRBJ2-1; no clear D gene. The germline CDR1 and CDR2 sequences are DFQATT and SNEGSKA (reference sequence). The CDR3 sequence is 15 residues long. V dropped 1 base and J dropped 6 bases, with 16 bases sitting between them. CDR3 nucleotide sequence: TGCAGTGCTAGAGTCCCCGGGCCTACGACCAATGAGCAGTTCTTC. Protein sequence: CSARVPGPTTNEQFF.

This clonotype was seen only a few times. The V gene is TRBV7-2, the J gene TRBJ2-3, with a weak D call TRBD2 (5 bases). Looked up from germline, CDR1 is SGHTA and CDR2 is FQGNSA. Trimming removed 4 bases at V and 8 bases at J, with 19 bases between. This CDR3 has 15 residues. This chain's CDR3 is CASSSRTRGVSTQYF. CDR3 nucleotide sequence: TGTGCCAGCAGCTCCCGGACTCGGGGAGTGAGTACGCAGTATTTT.

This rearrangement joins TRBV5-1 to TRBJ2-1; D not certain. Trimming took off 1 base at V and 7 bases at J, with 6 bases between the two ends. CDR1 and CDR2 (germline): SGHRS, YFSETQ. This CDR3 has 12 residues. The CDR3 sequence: CASSLISNEQFF. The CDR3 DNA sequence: TGCGCCAGCAGCTTGATCAGTAATGAGCAGTTCTTC.

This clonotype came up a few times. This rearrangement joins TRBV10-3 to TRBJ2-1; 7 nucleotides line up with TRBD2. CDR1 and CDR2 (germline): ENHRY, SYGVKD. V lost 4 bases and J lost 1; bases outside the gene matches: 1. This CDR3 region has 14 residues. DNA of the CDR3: TGTGCCATCAGTGCCGGGGGGTCCTACAATGAGCAGTTCTTC. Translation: CAISAGGSYNEQFF.

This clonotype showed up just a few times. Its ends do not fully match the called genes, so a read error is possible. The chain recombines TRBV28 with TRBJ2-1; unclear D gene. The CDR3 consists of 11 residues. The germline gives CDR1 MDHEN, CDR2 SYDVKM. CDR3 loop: CASSKVYEQFF. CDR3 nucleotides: TGTGCCAGCAGTAAAGTATATGAGCAGTTCTTT.

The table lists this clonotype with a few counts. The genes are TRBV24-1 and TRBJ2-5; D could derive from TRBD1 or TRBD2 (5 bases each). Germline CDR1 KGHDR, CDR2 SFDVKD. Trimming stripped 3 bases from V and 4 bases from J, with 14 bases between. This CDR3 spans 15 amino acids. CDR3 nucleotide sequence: TGTGCCACCAGTGATGGGGACCTTATTGCAGAGACCCAGTACTTC. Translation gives CATSDGDLIAETQYF.

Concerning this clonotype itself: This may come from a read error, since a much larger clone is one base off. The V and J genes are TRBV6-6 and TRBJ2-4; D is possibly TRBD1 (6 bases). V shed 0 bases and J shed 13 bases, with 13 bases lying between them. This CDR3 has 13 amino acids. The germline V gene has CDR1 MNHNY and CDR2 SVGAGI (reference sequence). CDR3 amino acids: CASSYSRGNEQYF. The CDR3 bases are TGTGCCAGCAGTTACTCCAGGGGAAATGAGCAGTACTTC.

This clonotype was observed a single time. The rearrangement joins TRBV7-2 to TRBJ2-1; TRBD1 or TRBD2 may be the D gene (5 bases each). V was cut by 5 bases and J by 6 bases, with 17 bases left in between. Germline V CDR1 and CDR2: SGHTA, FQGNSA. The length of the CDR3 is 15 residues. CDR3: CASSPWGSNGNEQFF. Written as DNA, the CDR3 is TGTGCCAGCAGCCCATGGGGGAGTAACGGCAATGAGCAGTTCTTC.

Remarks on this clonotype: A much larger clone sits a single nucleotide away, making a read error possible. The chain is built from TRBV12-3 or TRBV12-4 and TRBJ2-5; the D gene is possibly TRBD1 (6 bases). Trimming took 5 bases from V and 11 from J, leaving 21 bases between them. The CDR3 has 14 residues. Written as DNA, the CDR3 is TGTGCCAGCAGTCCGACAGGTGTGAACGTCGGGCAGTACTTC. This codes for CASSPTGVNVGQYF.

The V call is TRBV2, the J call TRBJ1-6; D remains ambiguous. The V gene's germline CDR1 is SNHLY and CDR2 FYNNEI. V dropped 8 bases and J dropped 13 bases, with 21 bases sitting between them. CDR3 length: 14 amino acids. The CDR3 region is CASAAGPSVDPLHF. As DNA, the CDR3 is TGTGCCAGCGCCGCTGGACCGTCAGTGGACCCCCTCCACTTT.

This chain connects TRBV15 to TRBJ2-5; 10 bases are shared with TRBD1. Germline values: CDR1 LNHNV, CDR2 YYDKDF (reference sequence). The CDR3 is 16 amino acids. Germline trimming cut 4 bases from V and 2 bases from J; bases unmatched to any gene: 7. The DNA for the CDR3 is TGTGCCACCAGCATGGGACAGGGGACAGGGCAAGAGACCCAGTACTTC. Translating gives CATSMGQGTGQETQYF.

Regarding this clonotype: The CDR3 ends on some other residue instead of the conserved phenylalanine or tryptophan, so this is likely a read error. CDR3 residues: CASSEPGSPNSYNEQFV. In DNA, the CDR3 is TGTGCCAGCAGTGAGCCAGGGAGCCCTAACTCCTACAATGAGCAGTTCGTC. The chain carries TRBV6-1 and TRBJ2-1; D is possibly TRBD1 or TRBD2 (5 bases each). CDR3 length equals 17 residues. V was shortened by 3 bases and J by 0 bases, with 15 bases between the two germline ends. The germline V gene has CDR1 MNHNS and CDR2 SASEGT.

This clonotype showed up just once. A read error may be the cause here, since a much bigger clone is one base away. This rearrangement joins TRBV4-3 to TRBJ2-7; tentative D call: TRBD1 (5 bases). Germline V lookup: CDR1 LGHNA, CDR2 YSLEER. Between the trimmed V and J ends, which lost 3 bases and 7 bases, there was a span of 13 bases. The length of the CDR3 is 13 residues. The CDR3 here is CASSHRGGNEQYF. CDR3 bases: TGCGCCAGCAGCCATAGGGGTGGGAATGAGCAGTACTTC.

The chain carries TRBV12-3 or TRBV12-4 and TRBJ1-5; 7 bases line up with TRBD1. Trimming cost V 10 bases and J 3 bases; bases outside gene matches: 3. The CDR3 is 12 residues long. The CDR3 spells CATGQINQPQHF. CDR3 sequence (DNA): TGTGCCACGGGACAGATCAATCAGCCCCAGCATTTT.

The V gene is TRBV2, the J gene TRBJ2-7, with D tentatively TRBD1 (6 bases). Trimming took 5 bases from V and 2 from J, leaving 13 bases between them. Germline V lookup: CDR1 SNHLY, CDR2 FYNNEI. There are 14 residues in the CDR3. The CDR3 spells CASSTMDRAYEQYF. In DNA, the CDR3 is TGTGCCAGCAGTACCATGGACAGAGCCTACGAGCAGTACTTC. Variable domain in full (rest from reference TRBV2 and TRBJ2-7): EPEVTQTPSHQVTQMGQEVILRCVPISNHLYFYWYRQILGQKVEFLVSFYNNEISEKSEIFDDQFSVERPDGSNFTLKIRSTKLEDSAMYFCASSTMDRAYEQYFGPGTRLTVT.

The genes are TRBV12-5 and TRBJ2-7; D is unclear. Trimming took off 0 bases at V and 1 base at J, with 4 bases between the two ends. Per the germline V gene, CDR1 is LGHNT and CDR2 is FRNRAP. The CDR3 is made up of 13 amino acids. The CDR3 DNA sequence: TGTGCTAGTGGTTTGGTTGGGTCCTACGAGCAGTACTTC. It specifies CASGLVGSYEQYF.

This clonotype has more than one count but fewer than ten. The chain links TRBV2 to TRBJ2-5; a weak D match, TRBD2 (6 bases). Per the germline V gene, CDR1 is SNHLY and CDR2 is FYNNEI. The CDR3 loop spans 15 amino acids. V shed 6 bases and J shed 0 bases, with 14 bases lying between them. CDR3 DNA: TGTGCCAGCAGAGACCGGGAGCTCGACCAAGAGACCCAGTACTTC. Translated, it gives CASRDRELDQETQYF.